This is a list of T cell receptor beta chains from one sample in a study of kidney transplant recipient with SARS-CoV-2 infection. TCRdb analysed the reads with MiXCR anew, one entry per CDR3 protein. Here the sample spans 200,000 to 300,000 distinct CDR3 sequences, around 26% being singletons. Sequenced material: a blood sample, taken at baseline and between days 110 and 120 from a kidney transplant recipient. The receptors originated from a male patient aged 30 to 39 who had COVID-19 and was a kidney transplant recipient. Some of the T cells might come from the graft donor. Each CDR3 is given with its conserved first and last residue. A D gene is named only where the DNA matches it firmly. The size of a clone is reported for some rows only, either as once, few or many, or as a class for expanded clones.

>TRBJ2-5|-|TRBV3-1|-
CADSRLGPISFSETQYF
TGTGCCGACAGCAGATTGGGTCCCATTTCTTTCTCTGAGACCCAGTACTTC
>TRBJ2-7|many|TRBV4-1|-
CASSQEGLYEQYF
TGCGCCAGCAGCCAAGAGGGACTTTACGAGCAGTACTTC
>TRBJ2-7|few|TRBV5-5|-
CASSPAGQSYEQYF
TGTGCCAGCAGCCCCGCCGGACAGTCCTACGAGCAGTACTTC
>TRBJ1-1|many|TRBV2|-
CASGQDSSNTEAFF
TGTGCCAGCGGGCAGGACTCCTCGAACACTGAAGCTTTCTTT
>TRBJ1-2|few|TRBV7-7|-
CASSARIKCRKTYGYTF
TGTGCCAGCAGCGCTCGAATTAAGTGCCGAAAGACCTATGGCTACACCTTC
>TRBJ1-5|many|TRBV6-2/TRBV6-3|-
CASSRQNQPQHF
TGTGCCAGCAGCCGACAGAATCAGCCCCAGCATTTT
>TRBJ1-2|many|TRBV7-6|-
CASSQLCESRKTYGYTF
TGTGCCAGCAGCCAATTGTGTGAATCTCGAAAGACCTATGGCTACACCTTC
>TRBJ2-3|many|TRBV24-1|TRBD2
CATSDYGGSTRDTQYF
TGTGCCACCAGTGATTATGGCGGGAGTACTAGAGATACGCAGTATTTT
>TRBJ1-1|many|TRBV10-3|-
CAISESGKGTEAFF
TGTGCCATCAGTGAATCAGGGAAAGGGACTGAAGCTTTCTTT
>TRBJ1-2|many|TRBV6-4|-
CASSRNISHGKTYGYTF
TGTGCCAGCAGTCGTAACATCTCACACGGAAAGACCTATGGCTACACCTTC
>TRBJ2-2|many|TRBV6-2/TRBV6-3|-
CASSYSNRNTGELFF
TGTGCCAGCAGTTACTCGAACAGAAACACCGGGGAGCTGTTTTTT
>TRBJ2-5|few|TRBV18|-
CASSPPHGSSTETQYF
TGTGCCAGCTCACCGCCCCACGGGAGTTCGACAGAGACCCAGTACTTC
>TRBJ2-5|-|TRBV30|TRBD2
CAWSVWVAGGQQETQYF
TGTGCCTGGAGTGTATGGGTAGCGGGAGGGCAACAGGAGACCCAGTACTTC
>TRBJ1-4|many|TRBV7-2|-
CASSVSRGELWEKLFF
TGTGCCAGCAGCGTCAGCCGGGGAGAGCTCTGGGAAAAACTGTTTTTT
>TRBJ1-2|many|TRBV6-4|-
CASSSTPSHGKTYGYTF
TGTGCCAGCAGTTCTACCCCCTCACACGGAAAGACCTATGGCTACACCTTC
>TRBJ1-2|-|TRBV7-2|-
CASSLYARDGKTYGYTF
TGTGCCAGCAGCCTTTATGCCAGAGACGGAAAGACCTATGGCTACACCTTC
>TRBJ2-3|few|TRBV6-2/TRBV6-3|-
CASSYEGRGHTQYF
TGTGCCAGCAGTTATGAAGGCAGGGGACATACGCAGTATTTT
>TRBJ1-4|many|TRBV5-1|-
CASSSGTTNEKLFF
TGCGCCAGTTCCTCAGGGACAACTAATGAAAAACTGTTTTTT
>TRBJ1-2|many|TRBV3-1|-
CASSQGQVYGYTF
TGTGCCAGCAGCCAAGGGCAGGTCTATGGCTACACCTTC
>TRBJ2-7|many|TRBV20-1|TRBD2
CSARTSGEWNEQYF
TGCAGTGCTAGGACTAGCGGAGAGTGGAACGAGCAGTACTTC
>TRBJ1-1|many|TRBV5-1|-
CASSLVPGASTEAFF
TGCGCCAGCAGCTTGGTTCCGGGGGCGAGCACTGAAGCTTTCTTT
>TRBJ1-1|many|TRBV6-6|-
CASSYGAVGTEAFF
TGTGCCAGCAGTTATGGTGCCGTTGGCACTGAAGCTTTCTTT
>TRBJ2-3|many|TRBV5-8|TRBD1
CASSFRDRGRDTQYF
TGTGCCAGCAGCTTCCGGGACAGGGGGAGAGATACGCAGTATTTT
>TRBJ2-7|many|TRBV27|TRBD2
CASSLLAGSPEQYF
TGTGCCAGCAGTTTACTAGCGGGATCCCCCGAGCAGTACTTC
>TRBJ2-2|many|TRBV5-1|TRBD2
CASSWTIKRESSTGELFF
TGCGCCAGCAGTTGGACTATTAAGCGGGAGAGCAGCACCGGGGAGCTGTTTTTT
>TRBJ1-2|many|TRBV9|-
CASRSLYSRKTYGYTF
TGTGCCAGCCGATCTTTGTACTCAAGAAAGACCTATGGCTACACCTTC
>TRBJ2-3|-|TRBV4-2|TRBD2
CASSQDLTSGGTYTRYF
TGTGCCAGCAGCCAAGATCTGACTAGCGGGGGAACTTATACGCGGTATTTT
>TRBJ1-3|-|TRBV9|-
CASSVVEGQVGGGNTIYF
TGTGCCAGCAGCGTAGTGGAAGGTCAGGTTGGAGGTGGAAACACCATATATTTT
>TRBJ1-2|many|TRBV12-3/TRBV12-4|-
CASSVVYSFRKTYGYTF
TGTGCCAGCAGTGTAGTCTACAGCTTCCGAAAGACCTATGGCTACACCTTC
>TRBJ2-3|-|TRBV20-1|TRBD2
CSARDRTSGRIPDTQYF
TGCAGTGCTAGAGACAGGACTAGCGGGAGAATCCCAGATACGCAGTATTTT
>TRBJ2-7|-|TRBV5-5|TRBD2
CANSIQGLAGPVDEQHF
TGTGCCAACAGCATCCAGGGACTAGCGGGACCGGTTGACGAGCAGCACTTC